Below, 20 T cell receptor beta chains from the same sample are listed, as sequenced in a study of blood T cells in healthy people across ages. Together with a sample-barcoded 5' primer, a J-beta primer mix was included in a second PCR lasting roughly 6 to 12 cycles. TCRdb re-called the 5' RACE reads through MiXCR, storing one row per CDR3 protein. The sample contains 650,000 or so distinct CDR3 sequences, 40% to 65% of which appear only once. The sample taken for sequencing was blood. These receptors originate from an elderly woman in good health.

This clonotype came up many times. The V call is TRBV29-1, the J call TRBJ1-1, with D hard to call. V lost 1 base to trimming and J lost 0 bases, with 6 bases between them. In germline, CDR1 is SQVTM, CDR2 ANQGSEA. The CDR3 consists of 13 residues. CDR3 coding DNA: TGCAGCGTTGAAGGAAGGATGAACACTGAAGCTTTCTTT. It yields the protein CSVEGRMNTEAFF.

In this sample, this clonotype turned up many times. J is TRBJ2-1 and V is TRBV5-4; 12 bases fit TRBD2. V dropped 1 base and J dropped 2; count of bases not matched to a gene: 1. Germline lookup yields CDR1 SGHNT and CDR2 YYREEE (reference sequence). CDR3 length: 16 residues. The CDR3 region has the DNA TGTGCCAGCAGCTTGAGGACTAGCGGGACCTACAATGAGCAGTTCTTC. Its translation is CASSLRTSGTYNEQFF.

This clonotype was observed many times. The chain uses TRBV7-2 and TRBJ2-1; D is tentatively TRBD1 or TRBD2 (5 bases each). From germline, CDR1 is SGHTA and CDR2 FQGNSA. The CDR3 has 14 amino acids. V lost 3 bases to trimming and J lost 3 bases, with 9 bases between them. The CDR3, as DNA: TGTGCCAGCAGCTTGGGACCGGACTACAATGAGCAGTTCTTC. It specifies CASSLGPDYNEQFF.

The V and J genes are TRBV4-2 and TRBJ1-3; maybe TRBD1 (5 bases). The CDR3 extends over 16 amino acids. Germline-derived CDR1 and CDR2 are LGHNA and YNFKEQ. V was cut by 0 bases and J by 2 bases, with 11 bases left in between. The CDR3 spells CASSQELGRAGNTIYF. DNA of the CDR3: TGTGCCAGCAGCCAAGAACTCGGCAGGGCTGGAAACACCATATATTTT.

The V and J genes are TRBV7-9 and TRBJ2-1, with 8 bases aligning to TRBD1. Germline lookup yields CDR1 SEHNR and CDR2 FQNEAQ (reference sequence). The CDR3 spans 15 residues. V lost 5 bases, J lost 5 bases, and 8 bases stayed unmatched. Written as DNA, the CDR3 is TGTGCCAGCAGCCCGAACCCGGACAGGGACAATGAGCAGTTCTTC. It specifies CASSPNPDRDNEQFF.

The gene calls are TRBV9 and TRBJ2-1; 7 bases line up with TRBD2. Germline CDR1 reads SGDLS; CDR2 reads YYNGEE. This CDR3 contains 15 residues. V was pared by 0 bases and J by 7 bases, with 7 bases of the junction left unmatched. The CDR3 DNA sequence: TGTGCCAGCAGCGTAGGAGGGAGGGATGGAAATGAGCAGTTCTTC. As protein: CASSVGGRDGNEQFF.

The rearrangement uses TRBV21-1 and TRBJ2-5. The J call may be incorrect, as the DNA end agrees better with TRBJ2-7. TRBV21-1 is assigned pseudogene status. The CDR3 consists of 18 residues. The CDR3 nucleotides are TGTGCCAGCGTCCAAACGCAAGATGGGGTAGGTTGGTACTACGAGCAGTACTTC. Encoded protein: CASVQTQDGVGWYYEQYF.

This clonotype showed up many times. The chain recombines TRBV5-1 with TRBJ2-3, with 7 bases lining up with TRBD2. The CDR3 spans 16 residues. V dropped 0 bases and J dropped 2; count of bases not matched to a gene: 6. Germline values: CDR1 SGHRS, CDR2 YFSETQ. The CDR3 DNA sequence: TGCGCCAGCAGCTTGGGGCCTAGCGGCAACACAGATACGCAGTATTTT. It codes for CASSLGPSGNTDTQYF.

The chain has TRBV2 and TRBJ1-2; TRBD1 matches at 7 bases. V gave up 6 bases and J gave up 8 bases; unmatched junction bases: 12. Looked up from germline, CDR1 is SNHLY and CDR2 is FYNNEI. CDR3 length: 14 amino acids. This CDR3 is CASRSGQNFQGYTF. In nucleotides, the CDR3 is TGTGCCAGCAGATCGGGACAGAACTTCCAAGGCTACACCTTC.

The CDR3: CASSQDLGVGRNNEKLFF. CDR3 bases: TGCGCCAGCAGCCAAGATCTGGGGGTTGGCAGGAATAATGAAAAACTGTTTTTT. The chain is built from TRBV4-1 and TRBJ1-4, with TRBD1 as a possible D gene (5 bases). V lost 0 bases, J lost 4 bases, and 18 bases lay in between. The CDR3 extends over 18 amino acids. CDR1 is MGHRA, CDR2 YSYEKL, per germline.

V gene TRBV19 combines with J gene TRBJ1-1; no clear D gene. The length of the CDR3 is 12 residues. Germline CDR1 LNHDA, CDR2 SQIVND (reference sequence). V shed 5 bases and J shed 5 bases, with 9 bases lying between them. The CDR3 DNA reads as TGTGCCAGTAGTTGGGAGAGGACTGAAGCTTTCTTT. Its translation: CASSWERTEAFF.

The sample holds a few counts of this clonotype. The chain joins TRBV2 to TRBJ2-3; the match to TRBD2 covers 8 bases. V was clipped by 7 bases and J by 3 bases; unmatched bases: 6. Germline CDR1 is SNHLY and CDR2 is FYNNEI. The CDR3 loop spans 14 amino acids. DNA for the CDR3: TGTGCCAGCACATACAGCGGGGGAACAGATACGCAGTATTTT. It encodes CASTYSGGTDTQYF.

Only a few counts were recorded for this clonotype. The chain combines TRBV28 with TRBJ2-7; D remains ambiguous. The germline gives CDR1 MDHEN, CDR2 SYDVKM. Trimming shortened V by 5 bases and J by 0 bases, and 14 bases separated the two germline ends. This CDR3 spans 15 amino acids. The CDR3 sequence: CASSTKRLASYEQYF. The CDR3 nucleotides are TGTGCCAGCAGTACGAAACGGCTGGCCTCCTACGAGCAGTACTTC.

CDR3 bases: TGCAGCGCCTCGGTCCTATCTCGAAATGAGCAGTTCTTC. Residues: CSASVLSRNEQFF. The chain links TRBV29-1 to TRBJ2-1; no firm D call. V lost 7 bases to trimming and J lost 7 bases, with 17 bases between them. CDR3 length: 13 residues. Germline V lookup: CDR1 SQVTM, CDR2 ANQGSEA.

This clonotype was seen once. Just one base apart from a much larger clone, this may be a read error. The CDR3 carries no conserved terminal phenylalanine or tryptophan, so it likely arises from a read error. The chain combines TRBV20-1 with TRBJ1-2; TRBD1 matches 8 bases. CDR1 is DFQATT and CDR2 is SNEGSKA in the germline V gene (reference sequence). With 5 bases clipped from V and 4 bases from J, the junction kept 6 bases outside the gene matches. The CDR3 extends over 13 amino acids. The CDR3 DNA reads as TGCAGTGCTCAGGACAGGGTTACCTATGGCTACACCTTG. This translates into CSAQDRVTYGYTL.

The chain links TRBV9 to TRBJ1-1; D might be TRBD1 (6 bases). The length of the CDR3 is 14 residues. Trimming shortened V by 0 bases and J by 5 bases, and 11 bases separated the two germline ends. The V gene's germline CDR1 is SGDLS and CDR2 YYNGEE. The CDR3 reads CASSVAPGVTEAFF. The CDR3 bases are TGTGCCAGCAGCGTAGCCCCAGGGGTTACTGAAGCTTTCTTT.

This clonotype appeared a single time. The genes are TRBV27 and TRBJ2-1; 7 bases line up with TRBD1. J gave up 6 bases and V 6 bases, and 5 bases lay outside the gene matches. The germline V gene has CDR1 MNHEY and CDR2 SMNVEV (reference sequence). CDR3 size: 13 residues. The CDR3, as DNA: TGTGCCAGCAGGGGGACAGCGTGCAATGAGCAGTTCTTC. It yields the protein CASRGTACNEQFF.

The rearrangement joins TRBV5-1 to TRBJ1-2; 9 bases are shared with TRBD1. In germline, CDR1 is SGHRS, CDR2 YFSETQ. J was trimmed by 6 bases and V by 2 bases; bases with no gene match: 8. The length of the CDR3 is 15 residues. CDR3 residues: CASSFGTGIKDGYTF. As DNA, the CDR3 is TGCGCCAGCAGCTTCGGGACAGGGATAAAGGATGGCTACACCTTC.

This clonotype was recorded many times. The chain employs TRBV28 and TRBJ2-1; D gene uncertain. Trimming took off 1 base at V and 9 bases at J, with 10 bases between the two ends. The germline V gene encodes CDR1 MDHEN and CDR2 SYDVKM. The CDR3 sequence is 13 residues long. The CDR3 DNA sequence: TGTGCCAGCAGTTTATACGCCGTGGGTGAGCAGTTCTTC. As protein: CASSLYAVGEQFF.

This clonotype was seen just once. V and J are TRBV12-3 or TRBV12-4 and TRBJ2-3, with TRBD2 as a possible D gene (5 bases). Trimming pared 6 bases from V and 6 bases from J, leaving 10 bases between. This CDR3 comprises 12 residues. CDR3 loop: CASRAAADTQYF. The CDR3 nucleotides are TGTGCCAGCAGAGCGGCGGCGGATACGCAGTATTTT.